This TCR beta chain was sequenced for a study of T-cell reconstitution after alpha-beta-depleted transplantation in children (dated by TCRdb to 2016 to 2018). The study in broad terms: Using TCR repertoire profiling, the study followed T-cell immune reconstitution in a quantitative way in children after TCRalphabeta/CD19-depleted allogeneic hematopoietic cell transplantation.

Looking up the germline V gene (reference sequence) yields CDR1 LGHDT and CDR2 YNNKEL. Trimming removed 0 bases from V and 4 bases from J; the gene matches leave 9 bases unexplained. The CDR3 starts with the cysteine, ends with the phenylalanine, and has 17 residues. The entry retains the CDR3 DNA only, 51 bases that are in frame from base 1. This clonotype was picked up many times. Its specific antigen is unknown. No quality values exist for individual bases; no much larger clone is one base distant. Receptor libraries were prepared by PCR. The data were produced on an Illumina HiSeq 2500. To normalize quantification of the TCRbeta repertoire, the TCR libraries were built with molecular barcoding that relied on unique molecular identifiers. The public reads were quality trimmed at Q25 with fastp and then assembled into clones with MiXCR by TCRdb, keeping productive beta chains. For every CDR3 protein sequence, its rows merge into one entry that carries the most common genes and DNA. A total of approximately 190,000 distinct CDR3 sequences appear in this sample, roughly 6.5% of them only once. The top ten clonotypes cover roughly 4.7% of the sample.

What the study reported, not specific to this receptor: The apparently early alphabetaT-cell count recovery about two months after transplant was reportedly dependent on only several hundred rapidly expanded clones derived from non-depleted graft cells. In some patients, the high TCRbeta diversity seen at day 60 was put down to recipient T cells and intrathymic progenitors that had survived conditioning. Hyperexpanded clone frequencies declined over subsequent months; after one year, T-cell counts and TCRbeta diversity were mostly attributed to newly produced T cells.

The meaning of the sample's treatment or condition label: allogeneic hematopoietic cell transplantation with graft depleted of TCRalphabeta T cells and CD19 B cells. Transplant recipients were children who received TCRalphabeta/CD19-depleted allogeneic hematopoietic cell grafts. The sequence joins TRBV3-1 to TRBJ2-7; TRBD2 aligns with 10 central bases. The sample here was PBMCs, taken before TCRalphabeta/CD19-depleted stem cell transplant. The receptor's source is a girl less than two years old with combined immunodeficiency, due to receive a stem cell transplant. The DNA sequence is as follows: TGTGCCAGCAGCCAAGATCCGCCTAGCGGGAGTGCTTACGAGCAGTACTTC. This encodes CASSQDPPSGSAYEQYF.